This T cell receptor beta chain was obtained from a study of CD8 T cells in ankylosing spondylitis (dated by TCRdb to the late 2010s). Background for the entire study: The study set out to find disease-linked TCR variants by profiling T cell receptor beta repertoires in ankylosing spondylitis patients and healthy donors. The whole study cohort included 90 to 120 healthy donors and 25 ankylosing spondylitis patients. Samples of peripheral blood were taken, and for ankylosing spondylitis patients, synovial fluid was collected as well. Broad study findings and their caveats: Significant enrichment of the disease-linked clones was reported in matched synovial fluid samples from ankylosing spondylitis patients. A TCR beta motif of 8 or 9 highly homologous amino acid variants appeared characteristic of blood from ankylosing spondylitis patients. The disease-linked clones showed a CD8+ phenotype and occurred at relatively low frequencies in peripheral blood. Some of the motif variants had been reported before in the synovial fluid and blood of reactive arthritis patients, a finding that suggests common disease-initiation mechanisms.

Sequencer: Illumina MiSeq. Quantitative 5'-RACE with molecular barcodes was used to prepare TCR beta libraries. The authors processed their data as follows. A new computational method based on a probabilistic model of VDJ rearrangement was used to identify disease-linked TCR variants. TCRdb ran its own pipeline on the public reads, namely fastp trimming at Q25 and MiXCR clone calling, and kept in-frame beta chains. Rows with a matching CDR3 protein are joined into one entry that keeps the most common DNA and genes. In this record, the V and J calls reflect TCRdb's handling and not the investigators' own analysis. For this sample there are around 39,000 distinct CDR3 sequences; approximately 15% appear just once. Jointly, the top ten make up 35% to 50% of the sample. The CDR3 starts with the cysteine, ends with the phenylalanine, and has 13 residues. The sequence is cut down to CDR3 DNA, 39 bases in frame from base 1. Germline trimming amounts to 6 bases on V and 2 bases on J, with 4 as the count of junction bases outside the gene matches. From a lookup of the germline V gene, CDR1 and CDR2 are SQVTM and ANQGSEA.

This clonotype was counted only a few times. Its antigen is still unknown. No much larger clone is present one base from it, and per-base qualities are unavailable. The sequence came from a male donor with ankylosing spondylitis or in good health (not recorded which). The sequenced sample was blood. Rearrangement joined TRBV29-1 to TRBJ2-7; TRBD1 aligns with 10 central bases. The CDR3 region: CSVRTGGTYEQYF. The DNA sequence reads TGCAGCGTCCGGACAGGGGGAACCTACGAGCAGTACTTC.